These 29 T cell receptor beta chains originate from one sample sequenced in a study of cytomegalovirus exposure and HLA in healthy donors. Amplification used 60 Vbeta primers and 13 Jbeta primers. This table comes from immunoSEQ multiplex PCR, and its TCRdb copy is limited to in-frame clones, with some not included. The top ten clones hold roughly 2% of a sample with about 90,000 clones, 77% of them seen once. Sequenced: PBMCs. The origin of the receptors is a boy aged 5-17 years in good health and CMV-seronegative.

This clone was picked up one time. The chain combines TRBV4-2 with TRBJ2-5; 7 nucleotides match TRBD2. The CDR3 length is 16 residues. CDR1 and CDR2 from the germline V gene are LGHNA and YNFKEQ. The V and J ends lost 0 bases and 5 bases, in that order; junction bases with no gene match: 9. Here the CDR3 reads CASSQDSAGAAETQYF. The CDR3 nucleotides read TGTGCCAGCAGCCAAGATTCGGCGGGAGCTGCGGAGACCCAGTACTTC.

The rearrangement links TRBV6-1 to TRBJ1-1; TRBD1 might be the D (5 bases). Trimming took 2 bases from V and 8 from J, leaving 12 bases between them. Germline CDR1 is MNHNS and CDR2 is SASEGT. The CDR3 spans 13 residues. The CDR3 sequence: CASSERQGLEAFF. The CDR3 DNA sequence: TGTGCCAGCAGTGAAAGGCAGGGACTCGAAGCTTTCTTT.

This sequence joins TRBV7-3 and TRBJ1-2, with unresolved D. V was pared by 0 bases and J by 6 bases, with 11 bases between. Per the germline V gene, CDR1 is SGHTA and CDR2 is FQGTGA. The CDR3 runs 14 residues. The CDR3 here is CASSLTRNTDGYTF. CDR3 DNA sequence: TGTGCCAGCAGCTTAACCAGGAATACTGATGGCTACACCTTC.

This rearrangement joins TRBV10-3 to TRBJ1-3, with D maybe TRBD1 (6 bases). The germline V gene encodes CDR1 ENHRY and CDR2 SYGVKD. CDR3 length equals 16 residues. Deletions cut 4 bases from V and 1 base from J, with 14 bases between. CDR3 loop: CAISGYRAESGNTIYF. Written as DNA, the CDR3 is TGTGCCATCAGTGGATACAGGGCTGAATCTGGAAACACCATATATTTT.

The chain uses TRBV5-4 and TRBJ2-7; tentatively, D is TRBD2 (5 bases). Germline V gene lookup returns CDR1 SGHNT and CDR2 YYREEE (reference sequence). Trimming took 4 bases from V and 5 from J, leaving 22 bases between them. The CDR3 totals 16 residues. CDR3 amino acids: CASSHNSGLGAHEQYF. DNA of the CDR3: TGTGCCAGCAGCCACAATTCCGGACTGGGTGCCCACGAGCAGTACTTC.

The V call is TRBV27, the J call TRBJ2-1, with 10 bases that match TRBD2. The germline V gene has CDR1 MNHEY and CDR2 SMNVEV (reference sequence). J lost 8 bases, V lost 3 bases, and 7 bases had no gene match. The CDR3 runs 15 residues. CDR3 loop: CASSLTSGSVDEQFF. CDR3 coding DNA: TGTGCCAGCAGTTTGACTAGCGGGTCCGTGGATGAGCAGTTCTTC.

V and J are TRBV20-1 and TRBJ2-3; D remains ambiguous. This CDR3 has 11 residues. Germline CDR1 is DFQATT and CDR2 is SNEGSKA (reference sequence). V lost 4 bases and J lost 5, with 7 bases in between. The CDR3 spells CSAITGDTQYF. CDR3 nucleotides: TGCAGTGCTATCACCGGAGATACGCAGTATTTT.

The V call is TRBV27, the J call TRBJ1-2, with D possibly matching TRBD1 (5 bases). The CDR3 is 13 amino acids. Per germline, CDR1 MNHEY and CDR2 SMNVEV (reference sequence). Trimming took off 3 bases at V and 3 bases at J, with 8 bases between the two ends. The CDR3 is CASSLTAYYGYTF. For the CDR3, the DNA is TGTGCCAGCAGTTTGACAGCGTACTATGGCTACACCTTC.

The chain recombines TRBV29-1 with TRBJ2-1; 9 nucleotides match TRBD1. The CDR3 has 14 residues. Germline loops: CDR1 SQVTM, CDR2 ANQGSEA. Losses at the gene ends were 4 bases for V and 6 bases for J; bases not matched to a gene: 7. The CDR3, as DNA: TGCAGCGTTGGTCCGGGACAGGGAGGCAATGAGCAGTTCTTC. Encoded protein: CSVGPGQGGNEQFF.

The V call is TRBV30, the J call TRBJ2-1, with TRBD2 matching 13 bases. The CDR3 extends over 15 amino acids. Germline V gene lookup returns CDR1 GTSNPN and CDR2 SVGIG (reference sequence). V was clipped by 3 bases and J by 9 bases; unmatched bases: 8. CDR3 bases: TGTGCCTGGAGATATGGGACTAGCGGGGTGATTGAGCAGTTCTTC. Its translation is CAWRYGTSGVIEQFF.

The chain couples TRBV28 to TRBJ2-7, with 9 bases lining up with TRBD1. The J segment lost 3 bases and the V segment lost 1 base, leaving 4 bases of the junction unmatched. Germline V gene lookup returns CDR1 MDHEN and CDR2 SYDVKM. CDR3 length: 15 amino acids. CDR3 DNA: TGTGCCAGCAGTTTATCCGGGACAGGGAGCTACGAGCAGTACTTC. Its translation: CASSLSGTGSYEQYF. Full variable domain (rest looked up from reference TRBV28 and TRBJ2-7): DVKVTQSSRYLVKRTGEKVFLECVQDMDHENMFWYRQDPGLGLRLIYFSYDVKMKEKGDIPEGYSVSREKKERFSLILESASTNQTSMYLCASSLSGTGSYEQYFGPGTRLTVT.

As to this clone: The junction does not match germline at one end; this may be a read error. CDR3 coding DNA: TGTGCCAGCGGTGACAGTCATCTGGAAGCTTTCTTT. Its translation is CASGDSHLEAFF. This rearrangement joins TRBV25-1 to TRBJ1-1; a possible D gene is TRBD1 (5 bases). This CDR3 has 12 residues. Germline-derived CDR1 and CDR2 are MGHDK and SYGVNS.

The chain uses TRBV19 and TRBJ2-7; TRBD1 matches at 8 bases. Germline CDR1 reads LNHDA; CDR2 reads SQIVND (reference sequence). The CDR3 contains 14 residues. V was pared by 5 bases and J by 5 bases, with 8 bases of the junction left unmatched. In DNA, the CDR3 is TGTGCCAGTAGTTCACAGGGGGTACAGAACGAGCAGTACTTC. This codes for CASSSQGVQNEQYF.

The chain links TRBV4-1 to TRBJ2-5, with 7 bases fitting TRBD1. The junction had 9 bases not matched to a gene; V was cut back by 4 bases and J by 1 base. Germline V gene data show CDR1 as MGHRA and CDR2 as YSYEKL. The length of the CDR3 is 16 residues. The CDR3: CASSPILDRTQETQYF. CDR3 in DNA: TGCGCCAGCAGCCCCATCCTGGACAGGACCCAAGAGACCCAGTACTTC.

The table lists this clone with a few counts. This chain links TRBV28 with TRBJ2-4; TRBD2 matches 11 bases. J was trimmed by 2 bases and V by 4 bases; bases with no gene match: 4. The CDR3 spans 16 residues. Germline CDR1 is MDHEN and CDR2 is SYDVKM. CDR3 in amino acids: CASSSGLAATKNIQYF. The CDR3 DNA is TGTGCCAGCAGTTCGGGACTAGCGGCAACCAAAAACATTCAGTACTTC.

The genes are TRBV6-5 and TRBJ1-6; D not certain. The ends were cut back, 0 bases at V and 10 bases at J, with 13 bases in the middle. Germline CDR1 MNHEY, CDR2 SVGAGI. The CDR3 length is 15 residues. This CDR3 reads CASSYSTGSKSPLHF. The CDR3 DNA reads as TGTGCCAGCAGTTACTCGACGGGGAGTAAGTCACCCCTCCACTTT.

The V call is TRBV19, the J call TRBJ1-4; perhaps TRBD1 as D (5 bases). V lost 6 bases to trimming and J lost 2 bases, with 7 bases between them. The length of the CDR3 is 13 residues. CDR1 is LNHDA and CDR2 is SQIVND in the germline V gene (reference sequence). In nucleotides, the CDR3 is TGTGCCAGTAGAGGGGTGACTAATGAAAAACTGTTTTTT. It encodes CASRGVTNEKLFF.

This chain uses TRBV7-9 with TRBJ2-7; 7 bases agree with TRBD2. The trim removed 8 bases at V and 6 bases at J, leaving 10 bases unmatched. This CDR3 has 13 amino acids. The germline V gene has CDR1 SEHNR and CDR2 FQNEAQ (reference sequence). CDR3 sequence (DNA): TGTGCCAGCGAAGGGCAGCCGGGGGGCGAGCAGTACTTC. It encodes CASEGQPGGEQYF. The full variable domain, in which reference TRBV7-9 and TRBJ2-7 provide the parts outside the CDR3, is DTGVSQNPRHKITKRGQNVTFRCDPISEHNRLYWYRQTLGQGPEFLTYFQNEAQLEKSRLLSDRFSAERPKGSFSTLEIQRTEQGDSAMYLCASEGQPGGEQYFGPGTRLTVT.

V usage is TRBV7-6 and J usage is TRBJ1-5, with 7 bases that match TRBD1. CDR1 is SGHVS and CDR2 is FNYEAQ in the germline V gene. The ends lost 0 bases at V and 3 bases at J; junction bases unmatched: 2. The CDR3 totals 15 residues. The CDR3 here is CASSLATGNNQPQHF. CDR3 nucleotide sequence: TGTGCCAGCAGCTTAGCGACAGGGAACAATCAGCCCCAGCATTTT.

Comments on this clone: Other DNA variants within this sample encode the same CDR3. The CDR3 DNA reads as TGTGCCTGGCAGACAGGGATAACGTATTGGGGTTCGCCCCTCCACTTT. Translated, it gives CAWQTGITYWGSPLHF. The rearrangement uses TRBV30 and TRBJ1-6, with 7 bases that match TRBD1. Germline V gene data show CDR1 as GTSNPN and CDR2 as SVGIG (reference sequence). The CDR3 extends over 16 amino acids. The J segment lost 13 bases and the V segment lost 5 bases, leaving 20 bases of the junction unmatched.

The CDR3 region is CASSLLRRDKSYEQYF. CDR3 in DNA: TGTGCCAGCAGCTTGCTTCGGAGGGATAAGAGCTACGAGCAGTACTTC. The rearrangement joins TRBV5-8 to TRBJ2-7; tentative D call: TRBD2 (6 bases). The CDR3 consists of 16 residues. Germline V gives CDR1 SGHTS, CDR2 YDEGEE. Trimming shortened V by 1 base and J by 3 bases, and 17 bases separated the two germline ends.

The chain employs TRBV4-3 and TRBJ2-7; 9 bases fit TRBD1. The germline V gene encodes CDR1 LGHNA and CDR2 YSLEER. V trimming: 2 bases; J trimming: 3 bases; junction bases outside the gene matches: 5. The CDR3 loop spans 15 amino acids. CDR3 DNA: TGCGCCAGCAGCCAATCACCGGGACAGGGCTACGAGCAGTACTTC. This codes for CASSQSPGQGYEQYF.

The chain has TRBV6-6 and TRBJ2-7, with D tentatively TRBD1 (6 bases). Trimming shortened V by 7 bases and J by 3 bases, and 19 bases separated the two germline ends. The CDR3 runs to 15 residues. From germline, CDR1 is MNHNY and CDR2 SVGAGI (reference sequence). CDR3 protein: CASTHPGDGLYEQYF. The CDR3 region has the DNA TGTGCCAGCACACACCCAGGGGATGGCCTCTACGAGCAGTACTTC.

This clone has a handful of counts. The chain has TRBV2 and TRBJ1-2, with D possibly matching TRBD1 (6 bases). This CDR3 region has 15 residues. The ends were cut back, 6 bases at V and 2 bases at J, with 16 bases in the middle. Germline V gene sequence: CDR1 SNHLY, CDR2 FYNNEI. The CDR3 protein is CASSLKDSTNYGYTF. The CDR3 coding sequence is TGTGCCAGCAGCCTTAAGGACAGTACCAACTATGGCTACACCTTC.

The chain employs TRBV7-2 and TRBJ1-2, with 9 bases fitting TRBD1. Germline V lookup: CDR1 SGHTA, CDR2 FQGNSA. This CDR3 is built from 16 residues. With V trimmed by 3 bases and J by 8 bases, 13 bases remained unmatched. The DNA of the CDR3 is TGTGCCAGCAGCTTCCGGACAGGGGCCAAGTCGGAGGGCTACACCTTC. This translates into CASSFRTGAKSEGYTF.

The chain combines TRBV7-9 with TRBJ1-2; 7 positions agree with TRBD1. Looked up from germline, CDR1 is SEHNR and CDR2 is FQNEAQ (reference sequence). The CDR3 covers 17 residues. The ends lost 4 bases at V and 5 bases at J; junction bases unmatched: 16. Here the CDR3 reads CASSSRTGTPNAYGYTF. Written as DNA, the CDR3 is TGTGCCAGCAGCTCCCGGACAGGTACCCCTAACGCATATGGCTACACCTTC.

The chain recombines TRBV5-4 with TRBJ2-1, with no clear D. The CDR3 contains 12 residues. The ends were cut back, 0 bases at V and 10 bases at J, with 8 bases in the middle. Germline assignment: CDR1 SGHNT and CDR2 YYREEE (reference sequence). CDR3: CASSLVAEEQFF. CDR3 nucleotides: TGTGCCAGCAGCTTGGTTGCGGAAGAGCAGTTCTTC.

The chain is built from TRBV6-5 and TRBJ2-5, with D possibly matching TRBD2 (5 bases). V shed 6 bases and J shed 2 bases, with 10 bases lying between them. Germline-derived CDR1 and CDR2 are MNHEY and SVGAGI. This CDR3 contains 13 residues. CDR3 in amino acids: CASRRPGQETQYF. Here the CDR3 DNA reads TGTGCCAGCAGACGCCCGGGACAAGAGACCCAGTACTTC.

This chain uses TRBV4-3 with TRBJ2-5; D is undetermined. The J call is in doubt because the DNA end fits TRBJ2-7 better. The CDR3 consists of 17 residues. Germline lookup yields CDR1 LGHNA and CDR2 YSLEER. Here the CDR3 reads CASSQDRAATLGAEQYF. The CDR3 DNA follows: TGCGCCAGCAGCCAAGATCGAGCAGCGACCCTAGGTGCCGAGCAGTACTTC.